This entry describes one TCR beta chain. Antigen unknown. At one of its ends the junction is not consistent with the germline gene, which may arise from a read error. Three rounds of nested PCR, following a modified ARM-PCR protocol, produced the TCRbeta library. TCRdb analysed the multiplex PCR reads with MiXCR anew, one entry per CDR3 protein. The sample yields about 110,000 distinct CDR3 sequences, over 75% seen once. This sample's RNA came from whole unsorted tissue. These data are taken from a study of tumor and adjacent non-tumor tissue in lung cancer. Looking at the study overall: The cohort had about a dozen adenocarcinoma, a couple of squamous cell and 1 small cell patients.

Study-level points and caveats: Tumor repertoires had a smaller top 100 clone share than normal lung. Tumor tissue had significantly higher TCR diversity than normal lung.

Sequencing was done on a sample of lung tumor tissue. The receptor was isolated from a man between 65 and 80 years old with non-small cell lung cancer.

The CDR3 nucleotides are TGTGCCAACGGCGATTGGGACTTAGAGACCTATGGCCACACCTTC. Translation: CANGDWDLETYGHTF. The chain is built from TRBV5-4 and TRBJ1-2; perhaps TRBD1 as D (5 bases). Per the germline V gene, CDR1 is SGHNT and CDR2 is YYREEE (reference sequence). CDR3 size: 15 residues.